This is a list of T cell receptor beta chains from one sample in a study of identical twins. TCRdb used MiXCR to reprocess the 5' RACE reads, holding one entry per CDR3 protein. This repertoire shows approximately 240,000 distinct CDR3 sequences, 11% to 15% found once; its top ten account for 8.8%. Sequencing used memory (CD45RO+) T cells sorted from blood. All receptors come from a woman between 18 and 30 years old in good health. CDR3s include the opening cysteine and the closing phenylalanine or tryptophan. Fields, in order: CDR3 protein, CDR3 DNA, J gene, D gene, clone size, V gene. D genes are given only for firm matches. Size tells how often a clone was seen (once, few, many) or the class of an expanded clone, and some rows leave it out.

CDR3: CAIRAGEGAGEQFF; DNA: TGTGCCATCAGAGCGGGAGAGGGAGCGGGGGAGCAGTTCTTC; J: TRBJ2-1; D: TRBD2; size: -; V: TRBV10-3
CDR3: CASTGSPYQPQHF; DNA: TGTGCCAGCACGGGATCCCCCTATCAGCCCCAGCATTTT; J: TRBJ1-5; D: -; size: few; V: TRBV28
CDR3: CASSDRQAYGYTF; DNA: TGTGCCAGCAGTGACAGACAGGCCTATGGCTACACCTTC; J: TRBJ1-2; D: -; size: many; V: TRBV9
CDR3: CSFRSGTGTTGELFF; DNA: TGCAGCTTCCGATCGGGGACAGGCACCACCGGGGAGCTGTTTTTT; J: TRBJ2-2; D: TRBD1; size: few; V: TRBV29-1
CDR3: CASSSQGNQETQYF; DNA: TGCGCCAGCAGCTCCCAGGGGAATCAAGAGACCCAGTACTTC; J: TRBJ2-5; D: -; size: -; V: TRBV5-1
CDR3: CASSQNGGAGNTIYF; DNA: TGTGCCAGCAGCCAGAACGGGGGGGCTGGAAACACCATATATTTT; J: TRBJ1-3; D: -; size: -; V: TRBV3-1
CDR3: CASSPYRDSYNEQFF; DNA: TGTGCCAGCAGTCCTTACCGGGACTCCTACAATGAGCAGTTCTTC; J: TRBJ2-1; D: -; size: -; V: TRBV27
CDR3: CASSSGIGAQETQYF; DNA: TGTGCCAGTTCGTCCGGGATAGGAGCCCAAGAGACCCAGTACTTC; J: TRBJ2-5; D: -; size: few; V: TRBV6-1
CDR3: CASSSAPWRETQYF; DNA: TGTGCCAGCAGTTCCGCCCCCTGGAGAGAGACCCAGTACTTC; J: TRBJ2-5; D: -; size: -; V: TRBV27
CDR3: CSVALAGSYEQYF; DNA: TGCAGCGTTGCACTAGCGGGGAGCTACGAGCAGTACTTC; J: TRBJ2-7; D: TRBD2; size: many; V: TRBV29-1
CDR3: CASSLQGVEETQYF; DNA: TGCGCCAGCAGCTTACAGGGTGTGGAAGAGACCCAGTACTTC; J: TRBJ2-5; D: -; size: -; V: TRBV5-1
CDR3: CASSVDGYEQYF; DNA: TGCGCCAGCAGCGTGGACGGCTACGAGCAGTACTTC; J: TRBJ2-7; D: -; size: many; V: TRBV5-1
CDR3: CASSRKTQGNSPLHF; DNA: TGCGCCAGCAGCCGAAAAACGCAGGGAAATTCACCCCTCCACTTT; J: TRBJ1-6; D: -; size: few; V: TRBV4-3
CDR3: CAWSGRGGLPQYF; DNA: TGTGCCTGGAGTGGGCGGGGGGGTTTGCCCCAGTACTTC; J: TRBJ2-5; D: TRBD2; size: -; V: TRBV30
CDR3: CAIRRQGVADTQYF; DNA: TGTGCCATCAGACGACAGGGAGTAGCAGATACGCAGTATTTT; J: TRBJ2-3; D: TRBD1; size: -; V: TRBV10-3
CDR3: CASSLTEAGNTIYF; DNA: TGTGCCAGCTCGCTGACAGAGGCCGGAAACACCATATATTTT; J: TRBJ1-3; D: -; size: many; V: TRBV18
CDR3: CASSNQGGTEAFF; DNA: TGCGCCAGCAGTAATCAGGGTGGCACTGAAGCTTTCTTT; J: TRBJ1-1; D: -; size: few; V: TRBV10-1
CDR3: CASRRPGSYGYTF; DNA: TGTGCCAGCAGAAGACCAGGGAGCTATGGCTACACCTTC; J: TRBJ1-2; D: -; size: -; V: TRBV12-3/TRBV12-4
CDR3: CSVEGQLPRAGGYTF; DNA: TGCAGCGTTGAGGGCCAGTTGCCTAGAGCCGGCGGCTACACCTTC; J: TRBJ1-2; D: -; size: many; V: TRBV29-1
CDR3: CASSLGPSSSYNEQFF; DNA: TGTGCCAGCAGCTTGGGCCCCTCGAGCTCCTACAATGAGCAGTTCTTC; J: TRBJ2-1; D: -; size: -; V: TRBV5-6
CDR3: CSASRGGQAETQYF; DNA: TGCAGTGCTAGCCGGGGAGGGCAGGCCGAGACCCAGTACTTC; J: TRBJ2-5; D: TRBD2; size: few; V: TRBV20-1
CDR3: CASSEVPAGGYNEQFF; DNA: TGTGCCAGCAGTGAAGTCCCAGCGGGGGGATACAATGAGCAGTTCTTC; J: TRBJ2-1; D: TRBD2; size: -; V: TRBV2
CDR3: CASTLGRGGTYEQYF; DNA: TGCGCCAGCACTTTAGGACGGGGAGGGACCTACGAGCAGTACTTC; J: TRBJ2-7; D: TRBD2; size: -; V: TRBV10-2